This T cell receptor beta chain emerged from a study of beta chain features in type 1 diabetes. Study findings and constraints: The study found moderately but significantly shorter TCRB CDR3s in all four CD4+ subsets of Type 1 diabetes patients. In these data, an HLA type influence on TCRB rearrangement remained unresolved. Naive, central memory and Treg TCRB repertoires seemed to resemble each other more closely in patients than they did in healthy donors.

This clone has a handful of counts. Antigen: not known. Expressed TCRB transcripts got sequenced, as all isolated RNA was reverse transcribed. The method was immunoSEQ multiplex PCR; TCRdb's version includes in-frame clones alone and lacks a portion of them. The sample lists a few hundred thousand clones, roughly 14% seen once, with about 0.016% in the top ten. V lost 3 bases to trimming and J lost 0 bases, with 16 bases between them. The CDR3 has 17 residues. In germline, CDR1 is SGHRS, CDR2 YFSETQ. The gene calls are TRBV5-1 and TRBJ2-1; weak D call: TRBD2 (5 bases). The receptor was isolated from a woman aged 18-30 years with type 1 diabetes. The sequenced material came from naive CD4+ T cells from blood. The CDR3 protein is CASSSTRISSSYNEQFF. In DNA form, the CDR3 reads TGCGCCAGCAGCTCTACTAGGATATCAAGCTCCTACAATGAGCAGTTCTTC.